Detailed here is one TCR beta chain. As yet, its antigen is unknown. Germline CDR1 and CDR2: MDHEN and SYDVKM. CDR3 length: 15 amino acids. The germline V and J ends were trimmed by 0 bases and 3 bases, with 12 bases remaining between them. The assay was immunoSEQ multiplex PCR, and TCRdb's table has in-frame clones only and misses some. The sample yields millions of clones, 85% to 95% seen once. Naive CD8 cells lacked CD45RO and underwent positive selection for CCR7, leaving out terminally differentiated effector memory CD45RA+ cells. The entry originates in a study of shared clonotypes between healthy human individuals. Findings and limits, study-wide: Only blood samples were collected, and tissue repertoires likely differ. It was anticipated that sequencing depth would influence how many clonotypes donors shared.

The V and J genes are TRBV28 and TRBJ2-7; D possibly corresponds to TRBD2 (5 bases). The receptor was isolated from a man younger than 35 in good health. Some clones in this sample may be carry-over from other donors' samples. The sample taken for sequencing was naive CD8+ T cells from PBMCs. In nucleotides, the CDR3 is TGTGCCAGCAGTTTATGGTCCGGGATTGACTACGAGCAGTACTTC. It is translated as CASSLWSGIDYEQYF. Based on the CDR3 plus reference TRBV28 and TRBJ2-7, the full variable domain is DVKVTQSSRYLVKRTGEKVFLECVQDMDHENMFWYRQDPGLGLRLIYFSYDVKMKEKGDIPEGYSVSREKKERFSLILESASTNQTSMYLCASSLWSGIDYEQYFGPGTRLTVT.